The 4 T cell receptor beta chains reported below all come from one sample, sequenced in a study of graft-versus-host responses after intestinal transplantation. Sequenced by immunoSEQ multiplex PCR; TCRdb stores in-frame clones only, minus some. The repertoire holds approximately 130,000 clones, with over 85% as singletons. These receptors' targets are unknown. The sequencing here drew on unstimulated CD4+ T cells sorted from spleen or lymph node cells, taken before intestinal transplant. The source is a human donor who received an intestinal transplant.

The chain has TRBV4-2 and TRBJ2-1; possible D gene TRBD1, 6 bases. CDR3 length equals 16 residues. The germline CDR1 and CDR2 sequences are LGHNA and YNFKEQ. V was clipped by 0 bases and J by 5 bases, with 14 bases between them. CDR3 in amino acids: CASSQDYAKGDNEQFF. The CDR3 nucleotides read TGTGCCAGCAGCCAAGACTACGCCAAGGGGGACAATGAGCAGTTCTTC.

The V gene is TRBV7-9, the J gene TRBJ2-3; D is uncertain. Germline values: CDR1 SEHNR, CDR2 FQNEAQ (reference sequence). The CDR3 consists of 15 residues. Trimming took 4 bases from V and 1 from J, leaving 12 bases between them. CDR3 sequence: CASSSKAEGTDTQYF. CDR3 in DNA: TGTGCCAGCAGCTCTAAAGCCGAGGGCACAGATACGCAGTATTTT.

This chain links TRBV19 with TRBJ2-1; perhaps TRBD2 as D (6 bases). Per germline, CDR1 LNHDA and CDR2 SQIVND (reference sequence). The CDR3 is made up of 15 amino acids. V was pared by 7 bases and J by 9 bases, with 22 bases between. CDR3 nucleotide sequence: TGTGCCAGTATAGCTTCAGGTCAGGGCGGGGTTGAGCAGTTCTTC. This sequence encodes CASIASGQGGVEQFF.

The chain joins TRBV6-1 to TRBJ2-5; no definite D call. The CDR3 contains 12 residues. The germline CDR1 and CDR2 sequences are MNHNS and SASEGT. The V and J ends lost 3 bases and 8 bases respectively, with 10 bases between them. The CDR3 DNA reads TGTGCCAGCAGTGACGGTGGGCTAACCCAGTACTTC. Its protein is CASSDGGLTQYF.